These T cell receptor beta chains were read from a single sample in a study of cytomegalovirus exposure and HLA in healthy donors. Clones were sequenced by immunoSEQ multiplex PCR, and TCRdb holds only the in-frame ones, with some missing. The sample has around 94,000 clones, around 78% seen once. The sample was PBMCs. The receptors shown here come from a man between 35 and 55 years old in good health and CMV-seronegative. The CDR3 runs from the conserved cysteine through the conserved F or W. D genes are given only for firm matches. Only part of the rows carry a size: once, few, many, or a class if the clone is expanded.

cdr3_nt cdr3_aa j_call d_call v_call clone_size
TGCGCCAGCAGCTTGGCCCTGGGAGGGGCCGATGAGCAGTTCTTC CASSLALGGADEQFF TRBJ2-1 TRBD2 TRBV5-1 .
TGCGCCAGCAGCCAACCTGACAGAAACTATAATTCACCCCTCCACTTT CASSQPDRNYNSPLHF TRBJ1-6 . TRBV4-1 .
TGCGCCAGCAGCTTGCAGGGACAACAGTACGAGCAGTACTTC CASSLQGQQYEQYF TRBJ2-7 . TRBV5-1 .
TGTGCCAGCAGCGTAGCAGGGAACACCGGGGAGCTGTTTTTT CASSVAGNTGELFF TRBJ2-2 . TRBV9 .
TGTGCCAGCAGCCCGAGAGCGGGGGAGGGCACAGATACGCAGTATTTT CASSPRAGEGTDTQYF TRBJ2-3 TRBD2 TRBV7-8 .
TGTGCCAGCAGCTTCTTGCAACTAGCGGGGGGTTACGAGCAGTACTTC CASSFLQLAGGYEQYF TRBJ2-7 TRBD2 TRBV5-5 few
TGTGCCAGCAGCGCAACGAGCCAGCGGGGGACCTCCTACGAGCAGTACTTC CASSATSQRGTSYEQYF TRBJ2-7 TRBD2 TRBV13 .
TGTGCCAGCAGCCCCCGACAGGATGACACTGAAGCTTTCTTT CASSPRQDDTEAFF TRBJ1-1 . TRBV13 .
TGTGCCTGGAGTGTAGGGGGTACCGCCGCTGGGGCCAACGTCCTGACTTTC CAWSVGGTAAGANVLTF TRBJ2-6 . TRBV30 once
TGTGCCAGCTCGCCGCGCGGGGGGGCTAGCACAGATACGCAGTATTTT CASSPRGGASTDTQYF TRBJ2-3 TRBD2 TRBV18 .
TGTGCCAGCAGCTTAGGGGCTAGCGGACAAGAGACCCAGTACTTC CASSLGASGQETQYF TRBJ2-5 TRBD2 TRBV11-2 few
TGTGCCAGTAGCTCTCTAGCGGGGGGGCCCGAGCAGTACTTC CASSSLAGGPEQYF TRBJ2-7 TRBD2 TRBV19 .
TGTGCCAGCAGCCTACGGACAGGGGGCGCGGTATCTAACTATGGCTACACCTTC CASSLRTGGAVSNYGYTF TRBJ1-2 TRBD1 TRBV13 .
TGTGCCAGCAGCTCTCTGTGGGGGCGAGGCACTGAAGCTTTCTTT CASSSLWGRGTEAFF TRBJ1-1 . TRBV27 .
TGTTCCAGCAGCTTCCAGGGTGGCTCACCCCTCCACTTT CSSSFQGGSPLHF TRBJ1-6 . TRBV7-9 .
TGTGCCAGTAGTACTAACAGGGGAACGACTAATGAAAAACTGTTTTTT CASSTNRGTTNEKLFF TRBJ1-4 TRBD1 TRBV19 .
TGTGCCAGCAGCTTGGTTGGGGAGGAGCTCTTGAACATTCAGTACTTC CASSLVGEELLNIQYF TRBJ2-4 . TRBV5-6 .
TGTGCCAGCAGCGACTCCTTTGGCGGGGGAAACTACAATGAGCAGTTCTTC CASSDSFGGGNYNEQFF TRBJ2-1 TRBD2 TRBV7-6 .